The rows below give T cell receptor beta chains drawn from one sample of a study of graft-versus-host responses after intestinal transplantation. Repertoires were generated with immunoSEQ multiplex PCR, while TCRdb's copy carries only in-frame clones and drops some. The data hold approximately 24,000 clones, with around 94% observed a single time. The sample consisted of PBMCs, taken approximately 32 days after intestinal transplant. The receptors stem from a human patient who received an intestinal transplant, so some T cells may come from the graft donor. The CDR3 runs from the conserved cysteine through the conserved F or W. The D gene is left open where the match is weak. Size tells how often a clone was seen (once, few, many) or the class of an expanded clone, and some rows leave it out.

v_call	d_call	clone_size	j_call	cdr3_nt	cdr3_aa
TRBV5-1	.	.	TRBJ2-7	TGCGCCAGCAGCTTGGATGGGGGCTGGGAGCAGTACTTC	CASSLDGGWEQYF
TRBV5-1	.	.	TRBJ2-7	TGCGCCAGCAGCTTGGATACAGGGATCAACGAGCAGTACTTC	CASSLDTGINEQYF
TRBV28	.	.	TRBJ1-2	TGTGCCAGCAGTTTAGGGACGACGCAGGGCTACTATGGCTACACCTTC	CASSLGTTQGYYGYTF
TRBV28	.	.	TRBJ1-1	TGTGCCAGCAGGTCCCGGGGGATTTTGCGGACTGAAGCTTTCTTT	CASRSRGILRTEAFF
TRBV5-6	.	.	TRBJ1-3	TGTGCCAGCAGCTTGGGGACATCTGGAAACACCATATATTTT	CASSLGTSGNTIYF
TRBV14	TRBD2	.	TRBJ2-7	TGTGCCAGCAGCCACATCGGGGGGGAGGCCAACGAGCAGTACTTC	CASSHIGGEANEQYF
TRBV7-2	.	.	TRBJ2-1	TGTGCCAGCAGCTTAGGATGGGGGCGTCAGGATGAGCAGTTCTTC	CASSLGWGRQDEQFF
TRBV5-6	.	.	TRBJ1-1	TGTGCCAGCAGCGTAGCAAACACTGAAGCTTTCTTT	CASSVANTEAFF
TRBV6-6	.	.	TRBJ1-2	TGTGCCAGCAGTTACCTTCCAGGGTTCTATGGCTACACCTTC	CASSYLPGFYGYTF
TRBV11-2	.	.	TRBJ1-6	TGTGCCAGCAGCTTCCTCACGAATACACCCCTCCACTTT	CASSFLTNTPLHF
TRBV5-1	.	.	TRBJ2-1	TGCGCCAGCAGCTGGGTGGACAATGAGCAGTTCTTC	CASSWVDNEQFF
TRBV2	TRBD1	few	TRBJ1-5	TGTGCCAGCAGTTTGACAGGGGGTTGGAATCAGCCCCAGCATTTT	CASSLTGGWNQPQHF
TRBV11-2	TRBD2	.	TRBJ2-3	TGTGCCAGCAGCCCCTCCATAGCGGGGGGAGCAGATACGCAGTATTTT	CASSPSIAGGADTQYF
TRBV29-1	.	.	TRBJ2-2	TGCAGCGGCCGGGACACTAACACCGGGGAGCTGTTTTTT	CSGRDTNTGELFF
TRBV5-1	.	.	TRBJ1-3	TGCGCCAGCAGCTTGAATGTCAGGAACTCTGGAAACACCATATATTTT	CASSLNVRNSGNTIYF
TRBV5-5	TRBD2	.	TRBJ2-1	TGTGCCAGCAGCCAATTTACTAGCGTCAATTACAATGAGCAGTTCTTC	CASSQFTSVNYNEQFF
TRBV4-1	.	.	TRBJ1-1	TGCGCCAGCAGCCAAGTTCTGGGCAGGGGAGAAAACACTGAAGCTTTCTTT	CASSQVLGRGENTEAFF
TRBV30	TRBD1	.	TRBJ1-2	TGTGCCTGGAAAGCCGAAGACAGGGCGGCTAATGGCTACACCTTC	CAWKAEDRAANGYTF
TRBV14	TRBD1	.	TRBJ2-6	TGTGCCAGCAGACAGGGGTCCAACGTCCTGACTTTC	CASRQGSNVLTF
TRBV6-1	.	.	TRBJ2-7	TGTGCCAGCGGACAGAACCCAGCCTACGAGCAGTACTTC	CASGQNPAYEQYF
TRBV6-1	TRBD2	.	TRBJ2-7	TGTGCCAGCAGTGAAGCTCGTTTGGGAGGGATGGAGGGCGAGCAGTACTTC	CASSEARLGGMEGEQYF
TRBV5-1	.	.	TRBJ2-7	TGCGCCAGCAGCTTGGGCGGGAACTACGAGCAGTACTTC	CASSLGGNYEQYF
TRBV9	.	once	TRBJ2-7	TGTGCCAGCAGCTTCCGGGACGGCTCCTACGAGCAGTACTTC	CASSFRDGSYEQYF
TRBV9	.	.	TRBJ1-3	TGTGCCAGCAGCGTAGAAAGGGGACCGGGAAACACCATATATTTT	CASSVERGPGNTIYF
TRBV7-6	TRBD2	.	TRBJ2-7	TGTGCCAGCAGCAACCTCGGGGGGGACTACGAGCAGTACTTC	CASSNLGGDYEQYF
TRBV6-5	.	.	TRBJ2-5	TGTGCCAGCAGCGGACCGATTCAAGAGACCCAGTACTTC	CASSGPIQETQYF
TRBV28	.	.	TRBJ2-4	TGTGCCAGCAGTTCCGGTCAACCCGGTGCCAAAAACATTCAGTACTTC	CASSSGQPGAKNIQYF